One and the same sample provided the 28 T cell receptor beta chains below, sequenced in a study of blood T cell repertoires in COVID-19. Libraries were prepared by immunoSEQ multiplex PCR; TCRdb keeps only in-frame clonotypes and omits some of them. The sample shows about 70,000 clones, around 83% of them seen only once. The material sequenced was peripheral blood. These receptors came from a woman aged 80 or over with acute or convalescent COVID-19.

The gene calls are TRBV5-4 and TRBJ1-3, with D maybe TRBD1 (6 bases). The CDR3 spans 15 residues. Trimming shortened V by 1 base and J by 0 bases, and 8 bases separated the two germline ends. Germline V lookup: CDR1 SGHNT, CDR2 YYREEE (reference sequence). The CDR3 DNA reads as TGTGCCAGCAGCTTGCAGGGGCTCTCTGGAAACACCATATATTTT. Residues: CASSLQGLSGNTIYF.

The chain combines TRBV19 with TRBJ1-1; TRBD1 matches 7 bases. This CDR3 has 16 amino acids. The V and J ends lost 3 bases and 2 bases, in that order; junction bases with no gene match: 9. The germline gives CDR1 LNHDA, CDR2 SQIVND (reference sequence). The CDR3 DNA is TGTGCCAGTAGTATTTTGACAGGGACACTAAACACTGAAGCTTTCTTT. This gives the protein CASSILTGTLNTEAFF.

The genes are TRBV10-1 and TRBJ2-7; 7 bases are a match to TRBD1. Germline assignment: CDR1 WNHNN and CDR2 SYGVQD (reference sequence). This CDR3 has 14 amino acids. J was trimmed by 3 bases and V by 6 bases; bases with no gene match: 8. The CDR3 DNA reads TGCGCCAGCAGCCCAGAGACAGGGATCTACGAGCAGTACTTC. It specifies CASSPETGIYEQYF.

The chain recombines TRBV11-1 with TRBJ2-3; 11 nucleotides match TRBD2. Per germline, CDR1 SGHAT and CDR2 FQDESV (reference sequence). V was pared by 5 bases and J by 5 bases, with 6 bases of the junction left unmatched. The CDR3 is 15 residues long. The CDR3 nucleotides read TGTGCCAGCAGCCGCCTGACTAGCGGGGTAGATACGCAGTATTTT. This codes for CASSRLTSGVDTQYF.

The chain carries TRBV7-2 and TRBJ2-1, with 10 bases that match TRBD1. V dropped 4 bases and J dropped 5; count of bases not matched to a gene: 5. Germline CDR1 is SGHTA and CDR2 is FQGNSA. This CDR3 contains 15 residues. Here the CDR3 DNA reads TGTGCCAGCAGCTCTGACAGGGGGCATAACAATGAGCAGTTCTTC. Translated, it gives CASSSDRGHNNEQFF.

The chain joins TRBV7-2 to TRBJ1-3; TRBD1 might be the D (6 bases). The germline V and J ends were trimmed by 5 bases and 4 bases, with 21 bases remaining between them. The CDR3 contains 17 residues. The germline CDR1 and CDR2 sequences are SGHTA and FQGNSA. The CDR3 DNA sequence: TGTGCCAGCAGCGCTCCGCAGGGGCTGCCGGGGGGAAACACCATATATTTT. Translating gives CASSAPQGLPGGNTIYF.

Details on this clone: The junction departs from germline at one end; a sequencing error may be responsible. The chain is built from TRBV25-1 and TRBJ2-4; D is perhaps TRBD1 (5 bases). This CDR3 has 13 residues. Germline V gives CDR1 MGHDK, CDR2 SYGVNS. CDR3 nucleotides: TGTGCCAGCACCCCGACAGCCATAAACATTCAGTACTTC. It codes for CASTPTAINIQYF.

This clone was counted a few times. The rearrangement links TRBV7-6 to TRBJ1-5; perhaps TRBD1 as D (6 bases). V was pared by 4 bases and J by 4 bases, with 11 bases between. Germline values: CDR1 SGHVS, CDR2 FNYEAQ. The CDR3 spans 14 residues. The CDR3 DNA reads TGTGCCAGCAGCTCCGGACAGCCTAATCAGCCCCAGCATTTT. This codes for CASSSGQPNQPQHF.

This clone appeared a few times. The V call is TRBV6-6, the J call TRBJ1-2, with D tentatively TRBD1 (6 bases). Germline V gene sequence: CDR1 MNHNY, CDR2 SVGAGI (reference sequence). This CDR3 comprises 14 residues. V was clipped by 10 bases and J by 4 bases, with 19 bases between them. In nucleotides, the CDR3 is TGTGCCACAACCCCTATTGGACAGTCCTATGGCTACACCTTC. This codes for CATTPIGQSYGYTF.

The chain combines TRBV3-1 (or the pseudogene TRBV3-2) with TRBJ1-5, with D uncertain. The germline V gene has CDR1 LGHDT and CDR2 YNNKEL (reference sequence). Trimming removed 0 bases from V and 5 bases from J, with 5 bases in between. CDR3 size: 13 residues. As DNA, the CDR3 is TGTGCCAGCAGCCAAGATCCCGATCAGCCCCAGCATTTT. It is translated as CASSQDPDQPQHF.

The chain has TRBV11-2 and TRBJ1-6, with D possibly being TRBD1 (5 bases). This CDR3 comprises 15 residues. Trimming stripped 2 bases from V and 7 bases from J, with 12 bases between. The germline V gene has CDR1 SGHAT and CDR2 FQNNGV. DNA of the CDR3: TGTGCCAGCAGCTTATCGGAGGGGATCAATTCACCCCTCCACTTT. This encodes CASSLSEGINSPLHF. The full variable domain, completed using reference TRBV11-2 and TRBJ1-6, is EAGVAQSPRYKIIEKRQSVAFWCNPISGHATLYWYQQILGQGPKLLIQFQNNGVVDDSQLPKDRFSAERLKGVDSTLKIQPAKLEDSAVYLCASSLSEGINSPLHFGNGTRLTVT.

J is TRBJ2-5 and V is TRBV5-8; weak D call: TRBD2 (5 bases). This CDR3 is built from 16 residues. With 2 bases removed from V and 4 bases from J, the gap between germline ends came to 18 bases. Germline V gene data show CDR1 as SGHTS and CDR2 as YDEGEE. The CDR3 nucleotides are TGTGCCAGCAGCTTAGGAGGAAGACGGCCGGCAGAGACCCAGTACTTC. It codes for CASSLGGRRPAETQYF.

The chain carries TRBV11-3 and TRBJ2-7, with 12 nucleotides matching TRBD1. The CDR3 runs to 14 residues. Germline CDR1 SGHNT, CDR2 YENEEA. V lost 3 bases to trimming and J lost 6 bases; unmatched junction nucleotides: 3. The CDR3 loop reads CASSLGTGGVEQYF. DNA for the CDR3: TGTGCCAGCAGCTTGGGGACAGGGGGCGTCGAGCAGTACTTC.

The CDR3 reads CASPPGSAGTLYF. DNA for the CDR3: TGTGCCAGCCCCCCTGGATCGGCCGGGACTCTATACTTC. The V gene is TRBV14, the J gene TRBJ2-5; weak D call: TRBD2 (6 bases). V lost 8 bases and J lost 14, with 24 bases in between. The CDR3 sequence is 13 residues long. Germline V CDR1 and CDR2: SGHDN, FVKESK.

The genes are TRBV12-3 or TRBV12-4 and TRBJ1-2; unclear D gene. The CDR3 is made up of 12 amino acids. Trimming shortened V by 2 bases and J by 4 bases, and 5 bases separated the two germline ends. Written as DNA, the CDR3 is TGTGCCAGCAGTTTAAGCACCTATGGCTACACCTTC. Translated: CASSLSTYGYTF.

J is TRBJ2-7 and V is TRBV5-1; 9 bases are a match to TRBD1. The CDR3 runs to 13 residues. V trimming: 3 bases; J trimming: 7 bases; junction bases outside the gene matches: 5. The germline V gene encodes CDR1 SGHRS and CDR2 YFSETQ. CDR3 residues: CASSWGQGGEQYF. DNA of the CDR3: TGCGCCAGCAGCTGGGGACAGGGAGGAGAGCAGTACTTC.

This chain uses TRBV7-9 with TRBJ2-5; the match to TRBD2 covers 8 bases. This CDR3 spans 14 amino acids. J was trimmed by 4 bases and V by 5 bases; bases with no gene match: 6. Germline V gives CDR1 SEHNR, CDR2 FQNEAQ (reference sequence). The CDR3: CASSPGGPGETQYF. For the CDR3, the DNA is TGTGCCAGCAGCCCGGGGGGGCCGGGAGAGACCCAGTACTTC.

This clone was seen a single time. V and J are TRBV19 and TRBJ1-2; D is unresolved. V lost 5 bases and J lost 3, with 16 bases in between. CDR3 size: 15 residues. Germline values: CDR1 LNHDA, CDR2 SQIVND (reference sequence). The CDR3 loop is CASSVGRPLDYGYTF. DNA for the CDR3: TGTGCCAGTAGTGTCGGCAGGCCTTTGGACTATGGCTACACCTTC.

The chain joins TRBV24-1 to TRBJ2-3; D is perhaps TRBD2 (5 bases). This CDR3 has 15 residues. From germline, CDR1 is KGHDR and CDR2 SFDVKD. V was clipped by 6 bases and J by 8 bases, with 20 bases between them. As DNA, the CDR3 is TGTGCCACCAGTTTCCCCGGACTCCCGTCTGGTACGCAGTATTTT. This translates into CATSFPGLPSGTQYF.

The rearrangement uses TRBV25-1 and TRBJ1-1, with D possibly being TRBD1 (6 bases). CDR1 and CDR2 from the germline V gene are MGHDK and SYGVNS. Trimming stripped 4 bases from V and 4 bases from J, with 13 bases between. The CDR3 spans 14 residues. Here the CDR3 DNA reads TGTGCCAGCAGTGCTACAGGGAGGGGCACTGAAGCTTTCTTT. It specifies CASSATGRGTEAFF.

J is TRBJ1-1 and V is TRBV15, with TRBD1 matching over 7 bases. Losses at the gene ends were 3 bases for V and 9 bases for J; bases not matched to a gene: 1. The CDR3 contains 11 residues. Per germline, CDR1 LNHNV and CDR2 YYDKDF (reference sequence). The chain's CDR3 is CATSRGQQAFF. The CDR3 coding sequence is TGTGCCACCAGCAGGGGACAGCAAGCTTTCTTT. The variable domain in full, completed from reference TRBV15 and TRBJ1-1, reads DAMVIQNPRYQVTQFGKPVTLSCSQTLNHNVMYWYQQKSSQAPKLLFHYYDKDFNNEADTPDNFQSRRPNTSFCFLDIRSPGLGDTAMYLCATSRGQQAFFGQGTRLTVV.

This clone occurred once. This chain connects TRBV3-1 (or the pseudogene TRBV3-2) to TRBJ1-1; tentative D call: TRBD1 (5 bases). Germline V gene sequence: CDR1 LGHDT, CDR2 YNNKEL (reference sequence). This CDR3 is built from 14 residues. V was cut by 7 bases and J by 7 bases, with 19 bases left in between. The CDR3 nucleotides read TGTGCCAGCACCCTCACAGGTGAAGGCGGTGAAGCTTTCTTT. It codes for CASTLTGEGGEAFF.

The chain joins TRBV24-1 to TRBJ2-2; 7 bases line up with TRBD2. The CDR3 extends over 14 amino acids. V shed 5 bases and J 1 base; nucleotides not matched to a gene: 0. CDR1 is KGHDR, CDR2 SFDVKD, per germline. The CDR3 is CATSGGGNTGELFF. The CDR3 nucleotides read TGTGCCACCAGTGGCGGGGGGAACACCGGGGAGCTGTTTTTT.

The V gene is TRBV5-1, the J gene TRBJ1-3; a weak D match, TRBD1 (6 bases). Trimming stripped 1 base from V and 8 bases from J, with 19 bases between. Germline loops: CDR1 SGHRS, CDR2 YFSETQ. The CDR3 has 16 residues. As DNA, the CDR3 is TGCGCCAGCAGCTTGTGGTCAGGGGTATCGGTGGACACCATATATTTT. Translation: CASSLWSGVSVDTIYF. Full variable domain (remainder filled in from reference TRBV5-1 and TRBJ1-3): KAGVTQTPRYLIKTRGQQVTLSCSPISGHRSVSWYQQTPGQGLQFLFEYFSETQRNKGNFPGRFSGRQFSNSRSEMNVSTLELGDSALYLCASSLWSGVSVDTIYFGEGSWLTVV.

The chain carries TRBV6-5 and TRBJ1-5, with TRBD1 identical over 8 bases. Germline trimming cut 5 bases from V and 4 bases from J; bases unmatched to any gene: 7. There are 15 residues in the CDR3. The germline gives CDR1 MNHEY, CDR2 SVGAGI. CDR3 protein: CASSRDRSSNQPQHF. Written as DNA, the CDR3 is TGTGCCAGCAGTAGGGACAGGTCCTCGAATCAGCCCCAGCATTTT.

CDR3 sequence reads: CASSPHRDTNNEQFF. CDR3 in DNA: TGTGCCAGCAGCCCCCACCGGGACACCAACAATGAGCAGTTCTTC. The V and J genes are TRBV9 and TRBJ2-1; the D gene is possibly TRBD1 (6 bases). V dropped 4 bases and J dropped 5 bases, with 16 bases sitting between them. The CDR3 has 15 amino acids. The V gene's germline CDR1 is SGDLS and CDR2 YYNGEE.

V is TRBV7-8 and J is TRBJ1-1; D is unclear. V lost 5 bases and J 7 bases, leaving 20 bases between the germline ends. This CDR3 spans 15 amino acids. From germline, CDR1 is SGHVS and CDR2 FQNEAQ. This CDR3 is CASSPPSGREIEAFF. CDR3 bases: TGTGCCAGCAGCCCACCATCCGGACGGGAAATTGAAGCTTTCTTT.

The chain recombines TRBV7-6 with TRBJ1-3, with 9 nucleotides matching TRBD1. Losses at the gene ends were 5 bases for V and 2 bases for J; bases not matched to a gene: 7. The CDR3 totals 16 residues. Per germline, CDR1 SGHVS and CDR2 FNYEAQ. The CDR3 loop is CASSPRTGVPGNTIYF. Written as DNA, the CDR3 is TGTGCCAGCAGCCCCAGGACAGGGGTCCCTGGAAACACCATATATTTT.